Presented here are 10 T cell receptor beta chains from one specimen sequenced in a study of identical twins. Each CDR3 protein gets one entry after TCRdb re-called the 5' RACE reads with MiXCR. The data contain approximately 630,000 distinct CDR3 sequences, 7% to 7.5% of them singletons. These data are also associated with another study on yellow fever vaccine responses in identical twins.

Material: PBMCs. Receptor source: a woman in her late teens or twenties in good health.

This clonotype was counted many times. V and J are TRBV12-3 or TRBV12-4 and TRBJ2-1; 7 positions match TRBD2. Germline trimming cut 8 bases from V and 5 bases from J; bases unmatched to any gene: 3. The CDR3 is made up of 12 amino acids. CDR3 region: CASQRENNEQFF. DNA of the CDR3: TGTGCCAGCCAGCGGGAAAACAATGAGCAGTTCTTC.

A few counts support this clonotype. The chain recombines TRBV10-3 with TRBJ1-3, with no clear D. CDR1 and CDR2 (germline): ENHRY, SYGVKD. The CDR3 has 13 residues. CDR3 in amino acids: CAIRAVTGNTIYF. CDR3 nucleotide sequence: TGTGCAATCCGCGCGGTTACAGGAAACACCATATATTTT.

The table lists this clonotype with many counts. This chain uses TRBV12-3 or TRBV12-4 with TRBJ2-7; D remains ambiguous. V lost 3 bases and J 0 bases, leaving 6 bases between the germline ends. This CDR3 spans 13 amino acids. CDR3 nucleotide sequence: TGTGCCAGCAGTTTTTCTAGCTCCTACGAGCAGTACGTC. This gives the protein CASSFSSSYEQYV.

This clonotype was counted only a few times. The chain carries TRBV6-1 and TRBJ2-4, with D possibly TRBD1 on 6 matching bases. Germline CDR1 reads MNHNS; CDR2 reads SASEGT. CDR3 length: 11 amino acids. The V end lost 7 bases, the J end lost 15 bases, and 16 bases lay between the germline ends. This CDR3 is CASTTGTTAYF. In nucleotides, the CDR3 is TGTGCCAGCACTACCGGGACAACTGCGTACTTC.

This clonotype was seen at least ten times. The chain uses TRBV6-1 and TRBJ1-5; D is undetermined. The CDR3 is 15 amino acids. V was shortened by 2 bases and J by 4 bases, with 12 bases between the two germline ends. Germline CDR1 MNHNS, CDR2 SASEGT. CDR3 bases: TGTGCCAGCAGTGAATTCGTGCGCCCAAATCAGCCCCAGCATTTT. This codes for CASSEFVRPNQPQHF.

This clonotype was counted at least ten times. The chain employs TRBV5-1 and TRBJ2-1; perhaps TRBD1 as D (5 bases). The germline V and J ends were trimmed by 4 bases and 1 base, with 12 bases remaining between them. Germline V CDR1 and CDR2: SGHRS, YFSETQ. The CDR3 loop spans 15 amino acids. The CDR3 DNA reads TGCGCCAGCAGCCGACCAGGGTCATCCTACAATGAGCAGTTCTTC. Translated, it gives CASSRPGSSYNEQFF.

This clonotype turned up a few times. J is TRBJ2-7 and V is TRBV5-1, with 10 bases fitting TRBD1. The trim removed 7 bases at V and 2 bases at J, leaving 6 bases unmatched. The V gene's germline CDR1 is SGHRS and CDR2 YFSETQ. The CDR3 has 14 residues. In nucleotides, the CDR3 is TGCGCCAGCGGCCCCGGGACAGGGGCCTACGAGCAGTACTTC. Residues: CASGPGTGAYEQYF. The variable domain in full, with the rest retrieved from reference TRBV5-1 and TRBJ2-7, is KAGVTQTPRYLIKTRGQQVTLSCSPISGHRSVSWYQQTPGQGLQFLFEYFSETQRNKGNFPGRFSGRQFSNSRSEMNVSTLELGDSALYLCASGPGTGAYEQYFGPGTRLTVT.

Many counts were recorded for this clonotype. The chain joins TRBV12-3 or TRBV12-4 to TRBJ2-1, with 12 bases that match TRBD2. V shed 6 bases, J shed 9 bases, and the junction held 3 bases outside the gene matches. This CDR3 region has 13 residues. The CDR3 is CASSLAGGREQFF. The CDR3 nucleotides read TGTGCCAGCAGCCTAGCGGGGGGGCGTGAGCAGTTCTTC.

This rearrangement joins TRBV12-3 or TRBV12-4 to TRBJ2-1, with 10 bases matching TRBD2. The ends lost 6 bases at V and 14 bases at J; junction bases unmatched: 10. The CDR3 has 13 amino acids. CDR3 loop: CASRWGASGRKFF. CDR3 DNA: TGTGCCAGCAGATGGGGGGCTAGCGGGAGAAAGTTCTTC.

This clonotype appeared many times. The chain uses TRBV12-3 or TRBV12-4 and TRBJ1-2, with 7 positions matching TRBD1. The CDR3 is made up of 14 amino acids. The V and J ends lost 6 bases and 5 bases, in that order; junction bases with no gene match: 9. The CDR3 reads CASRPEGASYGYTF. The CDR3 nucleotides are TGTGCCAGCAGGCCAGAGGGGGCAAGTTATGGCTACACCTTC.